The TCR beta chain described here comes from a study of blood T cells in healthy people across ages. PCR was performed a second time for roughly 7 to 12 cycles using a sample-barcoded 5' primer and a J-beta primer mix. TCRdb re-derived calls from the 5' RACE reads in MiXCR, one entry per CDR3 protein. The repertoire has about 1.5 million distinct CDR3 sequences, approximately 39% of them found once; the top ten carry just over 4%. Study-wide results and caveats: Conclusively comparing naive with antigen-experienced cells was impossible with unsorted PBMCs. Among long-lived donors, naive CD4+ cells were more numerous and diversity higher than in aged donors.

This clonotype was detected only a few times. No antigen is known for it. The V gene lost 4 bases and the J gene lost 3 bases, with 7 bases spanning the gap. This CDR3 has 12 residues. CDR1 and CDR2 (germline): MNHEY, SVGEGT. Sequenced: blood. The chain joins TRBV6-2 or TRBV6-3 to TRBJ2-7; D gene uncertain. The origin of this receptor is a woman under 30 in good health. CDR3 protein: CASSSVYYEQYF. The CDR3 DNA reads TGTGCCAGCAGTTCTGTATACTACGAGCAGTACTTC.